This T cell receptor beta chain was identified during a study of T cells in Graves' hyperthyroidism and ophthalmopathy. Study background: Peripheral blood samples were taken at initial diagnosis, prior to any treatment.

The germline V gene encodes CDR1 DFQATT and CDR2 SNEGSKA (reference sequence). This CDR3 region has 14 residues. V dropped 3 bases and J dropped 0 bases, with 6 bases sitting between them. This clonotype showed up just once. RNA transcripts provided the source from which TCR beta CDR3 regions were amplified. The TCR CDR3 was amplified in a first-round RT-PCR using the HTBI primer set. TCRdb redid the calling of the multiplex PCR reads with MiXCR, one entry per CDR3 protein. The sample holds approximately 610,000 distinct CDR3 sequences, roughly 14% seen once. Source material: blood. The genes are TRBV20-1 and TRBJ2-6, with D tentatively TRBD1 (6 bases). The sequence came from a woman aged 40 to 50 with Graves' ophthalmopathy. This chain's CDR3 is CSARGASGANVLTF. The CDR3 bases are TGCAGTGCTAGGGGGGCCTCTGGGGCCAACGTCCTGACTTTC.